This T cell receptor beta chain came from a study of blood T cell repertoires in COVID-19. Residents of 20 to 25 US areas, aged roughly 18 to 95 years, made up the participants. This table comes from immunoSEQ multiplex PCR, and its TCRdb copy is limited to in-frame clones, with some not included. The sample holds about 220,000 clones, about 87% seen once. Deletions cut 4 bases from V and 1 base from J, with 8 bases between. CDR1 SGHKS and CDR2 YYEKEE come from the germline V gene (reference sequence). CDR3 length: 13 amino acids. The TCR comes from a woman aged 40 to 50 with acute COVID-19. The chain employs TRBV5-5 and TRBJ1-1, with D unresolved. The specimen sequenced was PBMCs or T cells enriched from blood (not recorded which). The CDR3 is CASSLGRNTEAFF. DNA of the CDR3: TGTGCCAGCAGCCTAGGTAGGAACACTGAAGCTTTCTTT.